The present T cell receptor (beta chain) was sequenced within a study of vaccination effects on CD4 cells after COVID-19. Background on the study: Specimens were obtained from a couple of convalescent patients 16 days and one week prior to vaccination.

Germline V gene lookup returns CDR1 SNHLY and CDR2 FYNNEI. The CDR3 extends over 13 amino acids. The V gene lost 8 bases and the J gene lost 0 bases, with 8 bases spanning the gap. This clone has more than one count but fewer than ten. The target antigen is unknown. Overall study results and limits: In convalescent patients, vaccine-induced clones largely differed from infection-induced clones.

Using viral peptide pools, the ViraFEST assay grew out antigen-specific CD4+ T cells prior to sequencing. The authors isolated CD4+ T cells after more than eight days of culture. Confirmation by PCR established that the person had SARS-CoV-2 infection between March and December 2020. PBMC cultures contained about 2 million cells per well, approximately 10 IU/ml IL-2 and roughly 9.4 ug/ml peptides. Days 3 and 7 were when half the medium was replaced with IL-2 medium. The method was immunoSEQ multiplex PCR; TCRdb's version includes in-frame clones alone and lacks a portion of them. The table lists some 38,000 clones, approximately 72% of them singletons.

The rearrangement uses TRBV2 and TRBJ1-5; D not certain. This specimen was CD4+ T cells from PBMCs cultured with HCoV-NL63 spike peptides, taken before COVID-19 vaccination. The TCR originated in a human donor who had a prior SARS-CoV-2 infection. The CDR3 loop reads CASRRDSNQPQHF. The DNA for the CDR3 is TGTGCCAGCCGGCGGGATAGCAATCAGCCCCAGCATTTT.